The rows below give T cell receptor beta chains drawn from one sample of a study of identifying expanded T cells in peripheral blood. Some clones are missing from TCRdb's copy, which holds only in-frame ones; the method was immunoSEQ multiplex PCR. The sample has around 76,000 clones, around 90% seen once. Sequenced material: blood. All receptors come from a person between 18 and 75 years old in good health. Both conserved end residues are part of each CDR3. D genes are given only for firm matches. Rows give clone size only sometimes, using once, few, many, or a class for an expanded clone.

d_gene: TRBD1
abundance: -
j_gene: TRBJ1-3
v_gene: TRBV19
CDR3aa: CASSQGASGNTIYF
CDR3nt: TGTGCCAGTTCGCAGGGGGCCTCTGGAAACACCATATATTTT

d_gene: -
abundance: few
j_gene: TRBJ1-2
v_gene: TRBV14
CDR3aa: CASSQEGANYGYTF
CDR3nt: TGTGCCAGCAGCCAAGAAGGAGCTAACTATGGCTACACCTTC

d_gene: -
abundance: -
j_gene: TRBJ2-7
v_gene: TRBV4-1
CDR3aa: CASSQGPTGRNEQYF
CDR3nt: TGCGCCAGCAGCCAAGGCCCGACAGGCCGGAACGAGCAGTACTTC

d_gene: TRBD1
abundance: -
j_gene: TRBJ2-1
v_gene: TRBV4-1
CDR3aa: CASSQGGTGGFDEQFF
CDR3nt: TGCGCCAGCAGCCAAGGGGGGACAGGGGGGTTTGATGAGCAGTTCTTC

d_gene: -
abundance: once
j_gene: TRBJ2-7
v_gene: TRBV7-2
CDR3aa: CASSHILSSYEQYF
CDR3nt: TGTGCCAGCAGCCATATTCTGAGCTCCTACGAGCAGTACTTC

d_gene: TRBD1
abundance: -
j_gene: TRBJ2-7
v_gene: TRBV5-1
CDR3aa: CASSLVAGGQDKQYF
CDR3nt: TGCGCCAGCAGCTTGGTGGCAGGCGGACAGGACAAACAGTACTTC

d_gene: -
abundance: -
j_gene: TRBJ1-1
v_gene: TRBV7-8
CDR3aa: CASSLALIGGNTEAFF
CDR3nt: TGTGCCAGCAGCTTAGCATTGATAGGAGGTAACACTGAAGCTTTCTTT

d_gene: -
abundance: few
j_gene: TRBJ2-7
v_gene: TRBV4-2
CDR3aa: CASSQEGDPGVEQYF
CDR3nt: TGTGCCAGCAGCCAAGAGGGGGACCCCGGTGTAGAGCAGTACTTC

d_gene: -
abundance: -
j_gene: TRBJ2-5
v_gene: TRBV7-2
CDR3aa: CASSLNTDLETQYF
CDR3nt: TGTGCCAGCAGCTTAAACACAGACCTAGAGACCCAGTACTTC

d_gene: -
abundance: -
j_gene: TRBJ2-6
v_gene: TRBV4-3
CDR3aa: CASSQDLVLSVTGANVLTF
CDR3nt: TGCGCCAGCAGCCAAGATCTAGTACTATCAGTGACTGGGGCCAACGTCCTGACTTTC

d_gene: -
abundance: -
j_gene: TRBJ2-5
v_gene: TRBV30
CDR3aa: CAWSVYSGPAAQYF
CDR3nt: TGTGCCTGGAGTGTTTACTCGGGACCAGCGGCCCAGTACTTC

d_gene: -
abundance: -
j_gene: TRBJ2-2
v_gene: TRBV5-1
CDR3aa: CASSLYGALNTGELFF
CDR3nt: TGCGCCAGCAGCTTGTACGGGGCCCTTAACACCGGGGAGCTGTTTTTT

d_gene: -
abundance: -
j_gene: TRBJ1-3
v_gene: TRBV2
CDR3aa: CASSGLQTLSGNTIYF
CDR3nt: TGTGCCAGCAGTGGATTGCAGACCCTCTCTGGAAACACCATATATTTT

d_gene: -
abundance: -
j_gene: TRBJ2-3
v_gene: TRBV5-1
CDR3aa: CASSLAPAGSTDTQYF
CDR3nt: TGCGCCAGCAGCTTGGCCCCAGCGGGTAGCACAGATACGCAGTATTTT

d_gene: TRBD2
abundance: -
j_gene: TRBJ2-7
v_gene: TRBV4-2
CDR3aa: CASSWTSGVDEQYF
CDR3nt: TGTGCCAGCAGCTGGACTAGCGGTGTAGATGAGCAGTACTTC

d_gene: -
abundance: -
j_gene: TRBJ2-3
v_gene: TRBV7-2
CDR3aa: CASSLGLGGVSQYF
CDR3nt: TGTGCCAGCAGCTTAGGACTAGGGGGTGTTTCGCAGTATTTT

d_gene: TRBD2
abundance: -
j_gene: TRBJ2-1
v_gene: TRBV4-2
CDR3aa: CASSLAGGLGEQFF
CDR3nt: TGTGCCAGCAGCCTAGCGGGAGGGCTGGGTGAGCAGTTCTTC

d_gene: TRBD1
abundance: -
j_gene: TRBJ2-1
v_gene: TRBV5-8
CDR3aa: CASSLNTGGSYNEQFF
CDR3nt: TGTGCCAGCAGCTTAAACACAGGGGGCTCCTACAATGAGCAGTTCTTC

d_gene: -
abundance: -
j_gene: TRBJ1-1
v_gene: TRBV5-6
CDR3aa: CASSLALLGTNTEAFF
CDR3nt: TGTGCCAGCAGCTTGGCCTTGTTAGGGACGAACACTGAAGCTTTCTTT

d_gene: TRBD1
abundance: few
j_gene: TRBJ2-3
v_gene: TRBV29-1
CDR3aa: CSVEDPEDRATDTQYF
CDR3nt: TGCAGCGTTGAAGATCCAGAAGACAGGGCTACAGATACGCAGTATTTT

d_gene: TRBD2
abundance: -
j_gene: TRBJ2-2
v_gene: TRBV11-2
CDR3aa: CASSQGLAGARAGELFF
CDR3nt: TGTGCCAGCAGCCAAGGACTAGCGGGAGCTCGCGCCGGGGAGCTGTTTTTT

d_gene: -
abundance: -
j_gene: TRBJ2-3
v_gene: TRBV7-9
CDR3aa: CASSLGSTVTDTQYF
CDR3nt: TGTGCCAGCAGCTTGGGGAGTACAGTCACAGATACGCAGTATTTT

d_gene: -
abundance: -
j_gene: TRBJ2-1
v_gene: TRBV5-1
CDR3aa: CASSLEYGGLEQFF
CDR3nt: TGCGCCAGCAGCTTGGAGTATGGGGGGCTCGAGCAGTTCTTC

d_gene: -
abundance: -
j_gene: TRBJ1-2
v_gene: TRBV30
CDR3aa: CAWSVRGINYGYTF
CDR3nt: TGTGCCTGGAGTGTGAGGGGAATCAACTATGGCTACACCTTC

d_gene: -
abundance: -
j_gene: TRBJ1-3
v_gene: TRBV29-1
CDR3aa: CSVKFAGNTIYF
CDR3nt: TGCAGCGTTAAGTTCGCTGGAAACACCATATATTTT

d_gene: TRBD1
abundance: -
j_gene: TRBJ2-3
v_gene: TRBV2
CDR3aa: CATPLPGQGIDTQYF
CDR3nt: TGTGCCACTCCTCTCCCGGGACAGGGGATAGATACGCAGTATTTT

d_gene: TRBD2
abundance: -
j_gene: TRBJ2-1
v_gene: TRBV18
CDR3aa: CASSPPSAGGRNEQFF
CDR3nt: TGTGCCAGCTCACCACCGTCAGCGGGAGGGCGGAATGAGCAGTTCTTC

d_gene: TRBD2
abundance: -
j_gene: TRBJ2-2
v_gene: TRBV4-3
CDR3aa: CASSSMVLAGGSEGAPGELFF
CDR3nt: TGCGCCAGCAGCTCCATGGTGCTAGCGGGGGGCTCGGAGGGGGCGCCCGGGGAGCTGTTTTTT

d_gene: -
abundance: -
j_gene: TRBJ1-5
v_gene: TRBV4-1
CDR3aa: CASNPRGLGYSNQPQHF
CDR3nt: TGCGCCAGCAACCCAAGAGGATTGGGATATAGCAATCAGCCCCAGCATTTT

d_gene: -
abundance: once
j_gene: TRBJ1-4
v_gene: TRBV30
CDR3aa: CAWSIRGEEKLFF
CDR3nt: TGTGCCTGGAGTATAAGGGGGGAGGAAAAACTGTTTTTT

d_gene: -
abundance: -
j_gene: TRBJ2-7
v_gene: TRBV2
CDR3aa: CASSGPQKKGVSSYEQYF
CDR3nt: TGTGCCAGCAGTGGACCCCAAAAGAAGGGGGTTAGCTCCTACGAGCAGTACTTC

d_gene: -
abundance: -
j_gene: TRBJ2-5
v_gene: TRBV19
CDR3aa: CASSQTSLETQYF
CDR3nt: TGTGCCAGTAGTCAGACTAGTCTGGAGACCCAGTACTTC

d_gene: -
abundance: -
j_gene: TRBJ1-1
v_gene: TRBV2
CDR3aa: CASSENGRSNTEAFF
CDR3nt: TGTGCCAGCAGTGAAAATGGCAGATCAAACACTGAAGCTTTCTTT

d_gene: -
abundance: -
j_gene: TRBJ2-1
v_gene: TRBV29-1
CDR3aa: CSVWTSNEQFF
CDR3nt: TGCAGCGTGTGGACCTCGAATGAGCAGTTCTTC

d_gene: -
abundance: -
j_gene: TRBJ1-2
v_gene: TRBV18
CDR3aa: CASSPGDGLNYGYTF
CDR3nt: TGTGCCAGCTCACCAGGGGACGGATTAAACTATGGCTACACCTTC

d_gene: -
abundance: -
j_gene: TRBJ1-5
v_gene: TRBV4-3
CDR3aa: CASSPIPQGQPQHF
CDR3nt: TGCGCCAGCAGCCCCATACCCCAAGGTCAGCCCCAGCATTTT

d_gene: -
abundance: -
j_gene: TRBJ2-5
v_gene: TRBV9
CDR3aa: CASSAGTGYQETQYF
CDR3nt: TGTGCCAGCAGCGCCGGGACTGGATACCAAGAGACCCAGTACTTC

d_gene: TRBD1
abundance: -
j_gene: TRBJ1-4
v_gene: TRBV18
CDR3aa: CASSSLQPRGGLNEKLFF
CDR3nt: TGTGCCAGCTCATCCTTACAACCCAGGGGGGGATTAAATGAAAAACTGTTTTTT

d_gene: -
abundance: few
j_gene: TRBJ2-7
v_gene: TRBV5-1
CDR3aa: CASSLDSFYEQYF
CDR3nt: TGCGCCAGCAGCTTGGACAGTTTCTACGAGCAGTACTTC

d_gene: TRBD2
abundance: -
j_gene: TRBJ2-1
v_gene: TRBV28
CDR3aa: CASTPPLAPSYNEQFF
CDR3nt: TGTGCCAGCACCCCCCCACTAGCGCCCTCCTACAATGAGCAGTTCTTC

d_gene: TRBD1
abundance: few
j_gene: TRBJ1-1
v_gene: TRBV2
CDR3aa: CASVTGGGNTEAFF
CDR3nt: TGTGCCAGCGTCACAGGGGGTGGGAACACTGAAGCTTTCTTT

d_gene: TRBD2
abundance: -
j_gene: TRBJ2-4
v_gene: TRBV7-2
CDR3aa: CASSHTSGDKNIQYF
CDR3nt: TGTGCCAGCAGCCATACTAGCGGGGATAAAAACATTCAGTACTTC

d_gene: -
abundance: -
j_gene: TRBJ2-5
v_gene: TRBV6-6
CDR3aa: CASSGLGGETQYF
CDR3nt: TGTGCCAGCAGCGGGCTTGGGGGTGAGACCCAGTACTTC

d_gene: TRBD1
abundance: -
j_gene: TRBJ2-4
v_gene: TRBV4-2
CDR3aa: CASSQDPQDRGDNIQYF
CDR3nt: TGTGCCAGCAGCCAAGATCCTCAGGACAGGGGCGATAACATTCAGTACTTC

d_gene: TRBD2
abundance: -
j_gene: TRBJ2-1
v_gene: TRBV30
CDR3aa: CAWSVLRGVVNEQFF
CDR3nt: TGTGCCTGGAGTGTGCTCCGGGGGGTCGTCAATGAGCAGTTCTTC

d_gene: TRBD1
abundance: -
j_gene: TRBJ2-2
v_gene: TRBV7-9
CDR3aa: CASSHRLGQGAKTGELFF
CDR3nt: TGTGCCAGCAGCCACCGTTTGGGACAGGGGGCTAAAACCGGGGAGCTGTTTTTT

d_gene: -
abundance: -
j_gene: TRBJ2-7
v_gene: TRBV20-1
CDR3aa: CSARSYEQYF
CDR3nt: TGCAGTGCTAGATCCTACGAGCAGTACTTC

d_gene: TRBD1
abundance: once
j_gene: TRBJ1-2
v_gene: TRBV2
CDR3aa: CASSVGQGPYGYTF
CDR3nt: TGTGCCAGCAGTGTAGGACAGGGGCCCTATGGCTACACCTTC

d_gene: TRBD2
abundance: -
j_gene: TRBJ2-7
v_gene: TRBV28
CDR3aa: CASSLGGRASWGLLF
CDR3nt: TGTGCCAGCAGTTTGGGCGGGAGGGCCTCTTGGGGGCTTCTTTTC

d_gene: -
abundance: -
j_gene: TRBJ2-2
v_gene: TRBV9
CDR3aa: CASTRGLAFSGELFF
CDR3nt: TGTGCCAGCACACGAGGATTGGCGTTCTCCGGGGAGCTGTTTTTT

d_gene: TRBD2
abundance: -
j_gene: TRBJ2-5
v_gene: TRBV2
CDR3aa: CASLDGLAGHPGETQYF
CDR3nt: TGTGCCAGCTTAGACGGACTAGCGGGGCACCCAGGGGAGACCCAGTACTTC

d_gene: TRBD2
abundance: -
j_gene: TRBJ2-7
v_gene: TRBV19
CDR3aa: CASSYSGGNYEQYF
CDR3nt: TGTGCCAGTAGTTATAGCGGGGGAAACTACGAGCAGTACTTC

d_gene: -
abundance: once
j_gene: TRBJ2-7
v_gene: TRBV10-3
CDR3aa: CAISESGNEQYF
CDR3nt: TGTGCCATCAGTGAGTCGGGTAACGAGCAGTACTTC

d_gene: TRBD1
abundance: -
j_gene: TRBJ1-2
v_gene: TRBV27
CDR3aa: CASKHVQGGDGYTF
CDR3nt: TGTGCCAGCAAACATGTACAGGGGGGCGATGGCTACACCTTC

d_gene: -
abundance: -
j_gene: TRBJ1-2
v_gene: TRBV4-3
CDR3aa: CASSQDASLGYTF
CDR3nt: TGCGCCAGCAGCCAAGATGCCTCCTTAGGCTACACCTTC